Presented here are 16 T cell receptor beta chains from one specimen sequenced in a study of shared clonotypes between healthy human individuals. The repertoire was sequenced with immunoSEQ multiplex PCR; TCRdb's copy has only in-frame clones and lacks some. Altogether hundreds of thousands of clones are present, 90% to 96% being singletons, with the ten largest covering 0.055% to 0.075%. Sequencing input: naive CD4+ T cells sorted from blood. Subset reported: CD45RA+ positively selected. Receptor source: a woman aged 30 to 39 in good health.

The V gene is TRBV2, the J gene TRBJ2-5, with TRBD1 matching over 7 bases. Germline loops: CDR1 SNHLY, CDR2 FYNNEI. V lost 7 bases and J lost 0; bases outside the gene matches: 5. The CDR3 extends over 14 amino acids. The chain's CDR3 is CASNKQGNQETQYF. DNA for the CDR3: TGTGCCAGCAATAAACAGGGGAACCAAGAGACCCAGTACTTC.

The chain uses TRBV6-5 and TRBJ2-7; TRBD1 matches at 11 bases. CDR3 length equals 12 residues. V lost 5 bases and J lost 12; bases outside the gene matches: 6. The germline V gene has CDR1 MNHEY and CDR2 SVGAGI. The CDR3 DNA sequence: TGTGCCAGCAGTGGACAGGGGGCTCGGATGTACTTC. This sequence encodes CASSGQGARMYF.

The chain carries TRBV9 and TRBJ2-7, with 9 bases matching TRBD1. The V and J ends lost 5 bases and 1 base, in that order; junction bases with no gene match: 4. This CDR3 region has 14 residues. The germline V gene has CDR1 SGDLS and CDR2 YYNGEE. The CDR3, as DNA: TGTGCCAGCAGTGGGGGACAGGGATCCTACGAGCAGTACTTC. The encoded protein is CASSGGQGSYEQYF.

This CDR3 reads CASSSSEHQPQHF. The CDR3 nucleotides are TGTGCCAGCAGTTCCTCGGAACATCAGCCCCAGCATTTT. The V call is TRBV27, the J call TRBJ1-5; D gene unclear. Germline V gives CDR1 MNHEY, CDR2 SMNVEV (reference sequence). Trimming cost V 4 bases and J 5 bases, with 9 bases left between them. The CDR3 is made up of 13 amino acids.

This rearrangement joins TRBV6-1 to TRBJ2-2; no reliable D call. The CDR3 loop spans 13 amino acids. Trimming cost V 1 base and J 7 bases, with 7 bases left between them. CDR1 and CDR2 (germline): MNHNS, SASEGT. This CDR3 is CASSEVVVGELFF. DNA for the CDR3: TGTGCCAGCAGTGAAGTAGTTGTCGGGGAGCTGTTTTTT.

Only one count was recorded for this clone. V usage is TRBV6-1 and J usage is TRBJ2-5; tentatively, D is TRBD1 (5 bases). The better agreement between TRBJ2-7 and the DNA end casts doubt on the J call. Germline V CDR1 and CDR2: MNHNS, SASEGT. The CDR3 spans 14 residues. The CDR3 spells CASSEQGRVNEQYF. CDR3 sequence (DNA): TGTGCCAGCAGTGAACAGGGCAGGGTGAACGAGCAGTACTTC.

The chain is built from TRBV19 and TRBJ2-7; D unclear. The CDR3 runs to 15 residues. Germline V gene sequence: CDR1 LNHDA, CDR2 SQIVND (reference sequence). The ends were cut back, 4 bases at V and 2 bases at J, with 15 bases in the middle. The CDR3 here is CASSRASRSPYEQYF. The CDR3 DNA reads as TGTGCCAGTAGTAGGGCCTCCCGGAGCCCCTACGAGCAGTACTTC.

The chain has TRBV5-6 and TRBJ2-3; D perhaps matches TRBD2 (5 bases). The CDR3 contains 17 residues. The ends were cut back, 3 bases at V and 2 bases at J, with 19 bases in the middle. CDR1 and CDR2 (germline): SGHDT, YYEEEE. The CDR3 loop is CASSSRADAEYTDTQYF. In nucleotides, the CDR3 is TGTGCCAGCAGCTCCCGAGCGGACGCGGAGTACACAGATACGCAGTATTTT.

This chain joins TRBV28 and TRBJ2-7, with D perhaps TRBD1 (6 bases). V was cut by 7 bases and J by 9 bases, with 22 bases left in between. The CDR3 totals 14 residues. The germline V gene encodes CDR1 MDHEN and CDR2 SYDVKM. CDR3 region: CASTRQVAPYLQYF. The CDR3 nucleotides read TGTGCCAGCACCCGACAGGTGGCCCCCTATTTGCAGTACTTC.

This chain uses TRBV2 with TRBJ2-7; 8 nucleotides line up with TRBD2. V gave up 1 base and J gave up 4 bases; unmatched junction bases: 6. CDR1 and CDR2 from the germline V gene are SNHLY and FYNNEI. The CDR3 contains 15 residues. In nucleotides, the CDR3 is TGTGCCAGCAGTGAAGAGGGACTAGTCTTGTACGAGCAGTACTTC. Its protein product is CASSEEGLVLYEQYF. The whole variable domain, filled in from reference TRBV2 and TRBJ2-7, reads EPEVTQTPSHQVTQMGQEVILRCVPISNHLYFYWYRQILGQKVEFLVSFYNNEISEKSEIFDDQFSVERPDGSNFTLKIRSTKLEDSAMYFCASSEEGLVLYEQYFGPGTRLTVT.

This clone was observed once. The chain uses TRBV2 and TRBJ2-1; TRBD1 matches at 10 bases. V dropped 5 bases and J dropped 5; count of bases not matched to a gene: 3. CDR3 length: 14 residues. Germline V gene sequence: CDR1 SNHLY, CDR2 FYNNEI. CDR3 sequence: CASSRQGADNEQFF. DNA of the CDR3: TGTGCCAGCAGTAGACAGGGGGCGGACAATGAGCAGTTCTTC. The full variable domain, rest sourced from reference TRBV2 and TRBJ2-1, is EPEVTQTPSHQVTQMGQEVILRCVPISNHLYFYWYRQILGQKVEFLVSFYNNEISEKSEIFDDQFSVERPDGSNFTLKIRSTKLEDSAMYFCASSRQGADNEQFFGPGTRLTVL.

The V call is TRBV4-1, the J call TRBJ2-1; D unclear. The CDR3 sequence is 17 residues long. Trimming pared 1 base from V and 7 bases from J, leaving 20 bases between. CDR1 and CDR2 from the germline V gene are MGHRA and YSYEKL. The CDR3 DNA follows: TGCGCCAGCAGCCAAGTTGGGTCGGTAAGTTTTTGGAATGAGCAGTTCTTC. This translates into CASSQVGSVSFWNEQFF.

The V gene is TRBV7-9, the J gene TRBJ2-5, with 10 bases that match TRBD2. Germline-derived CDR1 and CDR2 are SEHNR and FQNEAQ (reference sequence). CDR3 size: 16 residues. V shed 2 bases, J shed 4 bases, and the junction held 7 bases outside the gene matches. The CDR3 sequence is CASSLSSGRGPETQYF. CDR3 DNA sequence: TGTGCCAGCAGCTTAAGCAGCGGGAGGGGTCCAGAGACCCAGTACTTC.

The chain combines TRBV6-6 with TRBJ2-1; no clear D gene. V lost 6 bases, J lost 15 bases, and 21 bases lay in between. This CDR3 is built from 13 residues. Germline loops: CDR1 MNHNY, CDR2 SVGAGI (reference sequence). The CDR3 nucleotides are TGTGCCAGCAGCGATACTCCAGCAGGTAATCCGTTCTTC. Translation gives CASSDTPAGNPFF.

This chain connects TRBV5-8 to TRBJ2-7, with 9 bases that match TRBD2. The CDR3 length is 15 residues. Germline loops: CDR1 SGHTS, CDR2 YDEGEE. V was pared by 4 bases and J by 2 bases, with 7 bases of the junction left unmatched. The CDR3 nucleotides are TGTGCCAGCAGCCACGGGACTAGCCTGCCCTACGAGCAGTACTTC. This codes for CASSHGTSLPYEQYF.

The CDR3 coding sequence is TGCGCCAGCAGCTTGGCGCAGGGCTTCCATGGCTACACCTTC. Its translation: CASSLAQGFHGYTF. The rearrangement links TRBV5-1 to TRBJ1-2, with D tentatively TRBD1 (5 bases). The CDR3 runs to 14 residues. The germline V gene has CDR1 SGHRS and CDR2 YFSETQ. Trimming stripped 0 bases from V and 6 bases from J, with 12 bases between.